This T cell receptor beta chain was captured in a study of T cells in Graves' hyperthyroidism and ophthalmopathy. Study-wide background: Specimen type is peripheral blood, collected at initial diagnosis prior to any treatment.

Newly diagnosed patients aged 18 to 65 had hyperthyroidism of under 2 months' duration. Diagnoses used clinical symptoms, serum thyroxine and TRAb, thyroid ultrasound and orbital computed tomography. The CDR3 contains 14 residues. With 1 base removed from V and 8 bases from J, the gap between germline ends came to 12 bases. Germline-derived CDR1 and CDR2 are MDHEN and SYDVKM. Amplification of TCR beta CDR3 regions used RNA as the template. The TCR CDR3 first-round RT-PCR relied on the HTBI primer set. TCRdb passed the multiplex PCR reads through MiXCR, listing each CDR3 protein once. The sample carries more than 550,000 distinct CDR3 sequences, roughly a sixth recorded once.

This chain joins TRBV28 and TRBJ2-1; possible D gene TRBD2, 6 bases. Sequenced material: blood. This receptor was identified in a man aged 50-59 years with Graves' hyperthyroidism. This chain's CDR3 is CASSLSASGDEQFF. As DNA, the CDR3 is TGTGCCAGCAGTTTATCAGCATCGGGGGATGAGCAGTTCTTC.